These 12 T cell receptor beta chains came from one sample sequenced in a study of blood T cell repertoires in COVID-19 (dated by TCRdb to 2018 to 2020). The library was produced with the immunoSEQ multiplex PCR assay. Held by TCRdb, this immuneACCESS table contains in-frame sequences only and omits some clones. Under half of the omission traces to an unresolved V gene where checked; the cause of the rest is unknown. This sample comprises around 340,000 clones, 83% of them detected only once. The ten top clones hold 2.5% to 3% of the sample. Sequenced material: peripheral blood. These receptors originate from a man under 40 with active or convalescent COVID-19.

J is TRBJ2-7 and V is TRBV7-8; 14 bases line up with TRBD2. The J segment lost 6 bases and the V segment lost 5 bases, leaving 9 bases of the junction unmatched. The CDR3 contains 16 residues. CDR1 is SGHVS and CDR2 is FQNEAQ in the germline V gene. This chain's CDR3 is CASSNRLAGGPGEQYF. Written as DNA, the CDR3 is TGTGCCAGCAGCAACAGACTAGCGGGAGGGCCTGGCGAGCAGTACTTC. The full variable domain, in which reference TRBV7-8 and TRBJ2-7 provide the parts outside the CDR3, is GAGVSQSPRYKVAKRGQDVALRCDPISGHVSLFWYQQALGQGPEFLTYFQNEAQLDKSGLPSDRFFAERPEGSVSTLKIQRTQQEDSAVYLCASSNRLAGGPGEQYFGPGTRLTVT.

The V gene is TRBV6-2 or TRBV6-3, the J gene TRBJ1-2, with 7 bases matching TRBD1. CDR3 size: 15 residues. V shed 2 bases and J 4 bases; nucleotides not matched to a gene: 7. The germline gives CDR1 MNHEY, CDR2 SVGEGT. The CDR3, as DNA: TGTGCCAGCAGTTACATTGGGACAGCCCTCTATGGCTACACCTTC. Translation gives CASSYIGTALYGYTF.

This chain uses TRBV6-2 or TRBV6-3 with TRBJ2-1; 11 bases are a match to TRBD1. The V gene's germline CDR1 is MNHEY and CDR2 SVGEGT. The V and J ends lost 6 bases and 9 bases, in that order; junction bases with no gene match: 10. The CDR3 extends over 15 amino acids. Written as DNA, the CDR3 is TGTGCCAGCAGCCTATTGGACAGGGGGCTGGGTGAGCAGTTCTTC. This gives the protein CASSLLDRGLGEQFF.

The V call is TRBV27, the J call TRBJ1-2; 9 positions match TRBD1. The CDR3 length is 13 residues. Per germline, CDR1 MNHEY and CDR2 SMNVEV (reference sequence). V lost 5 bases to trimming and J lost 4 bases; unmatched junction nucleotides: 2. As DNA, the CDR3 is TGTGCCAGCAGTCAGACAGGGGGCTATGGCTACACCTTC. Encoded protein: CASSQTGGYGYTF.

This clone was found a few times. Other DNA variants within this sample encode the same CDR3. This chain links TRBV7-8 with TRBJ1-2; D unresolved. The CDR3 covers 14 residues. V was shortened by 5 bases and J by 0 bases, with 10 bases between the two germline ends. The germline V gene has CDR1 SGHVS and CDR2 FQNEAQ. Here the CDR3 DNA reads TGTGCCAGCAGCCCCCTCGGGGCTAACTATGGCTACACCTTC. This encodes CASSPLGANYGYTF.

V and J are TRBV5-1 and TRBJ2-1; 7 nucleotides line up with TRBD1. Germline V gene data show CDR1 as SGHRS and CDR2 as YFSETQ. V dropped 7 bases and J dropped 2; count of bases not matched to a gene: 6. The CDR3 has 14 amino acids. The CDR3 sequence is CASQGTETYNEQFF. CDR3 DNA: TGCGCCAGCCAGGGGACAGAAACCTACAATGAGCAGTTCTTC.

This clone was counted a few times. V and J are TRBV14 and TRBJ2-4; 7 nucleotides align to TRBD1. The CDR3 is 17 amino acids. The germline V gene encodes CDR1 SGHDN and CDR2 FVKESK. Unmatched junction bases numbered 8, after V lost 0 bases and J lost 3 bases. For the CDR3, the DNA is TGTGCCAGCAGCCAAGATCACCGGACAGGTGTCAAAAACATTCAGTACTTC. Amino acid sequence: CASSQDHRTGVKNIQYF. Full variable domain (missing parts from reference TRBV14 and TRBJ2-4): EAGVTQFPSHSVIEKGQTVTLRCDPISGHDNLYWYRRVMGKEIKFLLHFVKESKQDESGMPNNRFLAERTGGTYSTLKVQPAELEDSGVYFCASSQDHRTGVKNIQYFGAGTRLSVL.

The chain links TRBV5-1 to TRBJ2-3; D remains unclear. The CDR3 extends over 17 amino acids. Germline CDR1 is SGHRS and CDR2 is YFSETQ. Trimming pared 0 bases from V and 2 bases from J, leaving 16 bases between. CDR3 sequence (DNA): TGCGCCAGCAGCTTGGTCCCGGCAGTGGAGCACACAGATACGCAGTATTTT. Its translation: CASSLVPAVEHTDTQYF.

The chain recombines TRBV7-3 with TRBJ2-1; 8 nucleotides line up with TRBD2. The CDR3 has 13 residues. V was clipped by 5 bases and J by 7 bases; unmatched bases: 4. Germline V lookup: CDR1 SGHTA, CDR2 FQGTGA. The CDR3 bases are TGTGCCAGCAGCAAAATAGCGGGGAATGAGCAGTTCTTC. Its translation: CASSKIAGNEQFF. Complete variable domain (other parts from reference TRBV7-3 and TRBJ2-1): GAGVSQTPSNKVTEKGKYVELRCDPISGHTALYWYRQSLGQGPEFLIYFQGTGAADDSGLPNDRFFAVRPEGSVSTLKIQRTERGDSAVYLCASSKIAGNEQFFGPGTRLTVL.

This sequence joins TRBV29-1 and TRBJ2-1; 8 bases match TRBD1. Trimming at V came to 5 bases and at J to 4 bases, leaving 10 bases not matched to a gene. The CDR3 extends over 15 amino acids. The germline V gene has CDR1 SQVTM and CDR2 ANQGSEA. CDR3 DNA: TGCAGCGTTTTACTCCCGGGACAGGTTTACAATGAGCAGTTCTTC. Protein product: CSVLLPGQVYNEQFF.

CDR3 protein: CASSRDSREKLFF. In DNA form, the CDR3 reads TGTGCCAGCAGTCGGGACAGTCGCGAAAAACTGTTTTTT. This rearrangement joins TRBV12-3 or TRBV12-4 to TRBJ1-4; the match to TRBD1 covers 7 bases. Germline trimming cut 5 bases from V and 8 bases from J; bases unmatched to any gene: 5. There are 13 residues in the CDR3.

The chain combines TRBV11-2 with TRBJ1-5, with a tentative D call TRBD1 (6 bases). CDR1 is SGHAT and CDR2 is FQNNGV in the germline V gene. This CDR3 is 15 amino acids long. V lost 3 bases to trimming and J lost 3 bases, with 12 bases between them. CDR3 DNA sequence: TGTGCCAGCAGCTTGGGAAGGGGGTTCAATCAGCCCCAGCATTTT. It yields the protein CASSLGRGFNQPQHF.